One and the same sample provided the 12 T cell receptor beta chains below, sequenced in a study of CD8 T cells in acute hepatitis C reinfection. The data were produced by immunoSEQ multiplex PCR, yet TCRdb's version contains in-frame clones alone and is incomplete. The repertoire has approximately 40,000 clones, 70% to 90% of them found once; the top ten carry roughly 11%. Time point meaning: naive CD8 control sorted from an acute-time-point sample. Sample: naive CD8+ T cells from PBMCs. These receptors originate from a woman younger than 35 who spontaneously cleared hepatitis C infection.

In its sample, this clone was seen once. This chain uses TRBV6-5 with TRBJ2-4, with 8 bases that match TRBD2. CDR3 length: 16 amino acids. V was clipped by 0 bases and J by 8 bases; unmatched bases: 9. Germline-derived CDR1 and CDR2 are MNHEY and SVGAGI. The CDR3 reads CASSYSVGGGEDIQYF. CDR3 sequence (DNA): TGTGCCAGCAGTTACTCGGTCGGGGGGGGTGAGGACATTCAGTACTTC.

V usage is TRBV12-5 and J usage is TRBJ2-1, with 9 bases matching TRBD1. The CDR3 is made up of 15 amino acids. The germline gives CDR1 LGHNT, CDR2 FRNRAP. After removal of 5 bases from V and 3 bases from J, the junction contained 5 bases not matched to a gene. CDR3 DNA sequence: TGTGCTAGTGGTCAGAGACAGGGGGTCTACAATGAGCAGTTCTTC. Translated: CASGQRQGVYNEQFF.

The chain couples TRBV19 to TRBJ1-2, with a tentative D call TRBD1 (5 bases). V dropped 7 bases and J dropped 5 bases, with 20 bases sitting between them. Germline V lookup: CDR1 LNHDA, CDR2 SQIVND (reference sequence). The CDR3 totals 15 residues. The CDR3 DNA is TGTGCCAGTAACTTGGGACCTCAAGGGGTTTATGGCTACACCTTC. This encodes CASNLGPQGVYGYTF.

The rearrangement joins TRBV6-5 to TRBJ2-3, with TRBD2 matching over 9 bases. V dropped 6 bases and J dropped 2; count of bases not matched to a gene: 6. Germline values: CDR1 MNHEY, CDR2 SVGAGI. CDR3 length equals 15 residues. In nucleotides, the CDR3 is TGTGCCAGCAGCAAACTAGCGGGCAACACAGATACGCAGTATTTT. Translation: CASSKLAGNTDTQYF.

CDR3 sequence: CASSVGGGPNQPQHF. CDR3 in DNA: TGTGCCAGCAGCGTAGGGGGGGGACCCAATCAGCCCCAGCATTTT. The V and J genes are TRBV9 and TRBJ1-5, with a weak D call TRBD1 (5 bases). The CDR3 covers 15 residues. Germline V lookup: CDR1 SGDLS, CDR2 YYNGEE. The germline V and J ends were trimmed by 0 bases and 3 bases, with 10 bases remaining between them. The variable domain in full, completed from reference TRBV9 and TRBJ1-5, reads DSGVTQTPKHLITATGQRVTLRCSPRSGDLSVYWYQQSLDQGLQFLIQYYNGEERAKGNILERFSAQQFPDLHSELNLSSLELGDSALYFCASSVGGGPNQPQHFGDGTRLSIL.

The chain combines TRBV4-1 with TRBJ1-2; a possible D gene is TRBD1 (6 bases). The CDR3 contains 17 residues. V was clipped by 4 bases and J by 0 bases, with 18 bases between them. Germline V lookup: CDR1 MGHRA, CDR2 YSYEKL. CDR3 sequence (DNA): TGCGCCAGCAGCCGCGGGTCGGCAGAGGGGGCTAACTATGGCTACACCTTC. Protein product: CASSRGSAEGANYGYTF.

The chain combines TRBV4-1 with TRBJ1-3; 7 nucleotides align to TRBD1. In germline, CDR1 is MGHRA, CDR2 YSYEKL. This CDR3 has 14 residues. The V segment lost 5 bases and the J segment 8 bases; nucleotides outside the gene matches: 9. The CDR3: CASSVQGKGDTIYF. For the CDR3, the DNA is TGCGCCAGCAGCGTACAGGGGAAGGGGGACACCATATATTTT.

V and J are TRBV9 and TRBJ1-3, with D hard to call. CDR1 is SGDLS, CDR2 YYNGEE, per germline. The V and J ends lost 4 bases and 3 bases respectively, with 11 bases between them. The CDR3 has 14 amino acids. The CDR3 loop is CASSSTGVGNTIYF. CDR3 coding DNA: TGTGCCAGCAGCTCCACGGGAGTTGGAAACACCATATATTTT.

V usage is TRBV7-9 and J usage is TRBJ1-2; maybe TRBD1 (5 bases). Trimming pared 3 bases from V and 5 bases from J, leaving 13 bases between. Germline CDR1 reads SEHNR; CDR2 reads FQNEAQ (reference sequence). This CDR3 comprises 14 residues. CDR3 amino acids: CASSFRGTGYGYTF. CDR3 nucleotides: TGTGCCAGCAGCTTTAGGGGAACGGGTTATGGCTACACCTTC.

The chain's CDR3 is CASSLVGGPYSNQPQHF. CDR3 coding DNA: TGTGCCAGCAGCTTAGTTGGGGGTCCCTATAGCAATCAGCCCCAGCATTTT. The V and J genes are TRBV7-9 and TRBJ1-5; tentatively, D is TRBD1 (5 bases). Between the trimmed V and J ends, which lost 1 base and 0 bases, there was a span of 13 bases. Germline V gene sequence: CDR1 SEHNR, CDR2 FQNEAQ (reference sequence). The CDR3 extends over 17 amino acids.

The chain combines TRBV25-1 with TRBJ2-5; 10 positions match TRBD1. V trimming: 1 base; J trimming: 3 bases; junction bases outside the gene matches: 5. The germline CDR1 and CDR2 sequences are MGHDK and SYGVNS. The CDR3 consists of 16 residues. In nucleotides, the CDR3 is TGTGCCAGCAGTGAATCGGGACAGGGGATTGAAGAGACCCAGTACTTC. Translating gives CASSESGQGIEETQYF.

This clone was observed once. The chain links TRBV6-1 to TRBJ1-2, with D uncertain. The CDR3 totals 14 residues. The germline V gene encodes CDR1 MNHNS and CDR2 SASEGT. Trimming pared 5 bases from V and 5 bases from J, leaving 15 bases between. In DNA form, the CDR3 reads TGTGCCAGCAGTCAGGCGGGATTGCGGTATGGCTACACCTTC. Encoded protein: CASSQAGLRYGYTF.